The 27 T cell receptor beta chains given below trace back to one sample, sequenced in a study of blood T cell repertoires in COVID-19. Some clones are missing from TCRdb's copy, which holds only in-frame ones; the method was immunoSEQ multiplex PCR. This sample yields about 180,000 clones, of which 70% to 90% are seen a single time; roughly 2.9% belongs to the top ten. Sequences were obtained from peripheral blood. The origin of the receptors is a woman aged 30 to 39 with active or convalescent COVID-19.

CDR3 DNA sequence: TGTGCCAGCAGCCCGCAGGGTCGGGAGACCCAGTACTTC. As protein: CASSPQGRETQYF. The chain couples TRBV5-6 to TRBJ2-5; a weak D match, TRBD1 (5 bases). The ends were cut back, 4 bases at V and 5 bases at J, with 12 bases in the middle. Looked up from germline, CDR1 is SGHDT and CDR2 is YYEEEE. CDR3 size: 13 residues.

The chain couples TRBV5-1 to TRBJ1-2; D not resolved. CDR3 length equals 13 residues. The germline V gene has CDR1 SGHRS and CDR2 YFSETQ. Trimming shortened V by 4 bases and J by 5 bases, and 12 bases separated the two germline ends. CDR3 DNA sequence: TGCGCCAGCAGCATAGACGGGTTATATGGCTACACCTTC. It is translated as CASSIDGLYGYTF.

This clone was seen only a few times. The chain combines TRBV10-2 with TRBJ1-1; TRBD1 matches 8 bases. The CDR3 is made up of 15 amino acids. The ends lost 6 bases at V and 3 bases at J; junction bases unmatched: 9. CDR1 and CDR2 (germline): WSHSY, SAAADI. The CDR3 region has the DNA TGCGCCAGCAGCCCCGACAGGGGTCAATACACTGAAGCTTTCTTT. This translates into CASSPDRGQYTEAFF.

This sequence joins TRBV19 and TRBJ2-1; 10 bases line up with TRBD1. V gave up 1 base and J gave up 3 bases; unmatched junction bases: 0. The CDR3 has 15 amino acids. Germline values: CDR1 LNHDA, CDR2 SQIVND (reference sequence). CDR3 region: CASSIGTGGYNEQFF. The CDR3 nucleotides are TGTGCCAGTAGTATAGGGACAGGGGGCTACAATGAGCAGTTCTTC. Full variable domain (outside the CDR3, taken from reference TRBV19 and TRBJ2-1): DGGITQSPKYLFRKEGQNVTLSCEQNLNHDAMYWYRQDPGQGLRLIYYSQIVNDFQKGDIAEGYSVSREKKESFPLTVTSAQKNPTAFYLCASSIGTGGYNEQFFGPGTRLTVL.

J is TRBJ2-1 and V is TRBV6-5; a possible D gene is TRBD2 (6 bases). CDR3 length equals 15 residues. Germline V gives CDR1 MNHEY, CDR2 SVGAGI. V gave up 5 bases and J gave up 5 bases, with 16 bases separating them. CDR3 coding DNA: TGTGCCAGCAGTCGCGGGACCCCACTGGACAATGAGCAGTTCTTC. This codes for CASSRGTPLDNEQFF.

This clone was observed once. This chain connects TRBV6-5 to TRBJ2-1; 10 nucleotides align to TRBD2. V was clipped by 4 bases and J by 7 bases; unmatched bases: 10. CDR1 and CDR2 (germline): MNHEY, SVGAGI. This CDR3 comprises 16 residues. The CDR3 nucleotides are TGTGCCAGCAGTTTCCGAACTAGCGGGAATAGAAATGAGCAGTTCTTC. This codes for CASSFRTSGNRNEQFF.

With respect to this clone: One end of the junction fails to match germline, which may point to a read error. The gene calls are TRBV6-5 and TRBJ2-1, with 11 nucleotides matching TRBD2. CDR1 and CDR2 from the germline V gene are MNHEY and SVGAGI. The CDR3 is 15 amino acids. The CDR3 is CASSYSGRAYNEQFF. CDR3 nucleotide sequence: TGTGCCAGCAGTTATAGCGGGAGGGCCTATAATGAGCAGTTCTTC.

Points on this clone: At the DNA level, this CDR3 is encoded by other sequences in the same sample as well. CDR3 amino acids: CASSSAGGYEQYF. CDR3 sequence (DNA): TGCGCCAGCAGCTCTGCAGGGGGATACGAGCAGTACTTC. This chain joins TRBV5-1 and TRBJ2-7; TRBD1 aligns across 7 bases. Germline CDR1 SGHRS, CDR2 YFSETQ. The junction had 4 bases not matched to a gene; V was cut back by 3 bases and J by 4 bases. This CDR3 is built from 13 residues.

This clone was seen more than once but under ten times. J is TRBJ2-3 and V is TRBV7-8; 8 bases match TRBD2. There are 18 residues in the CDR3. CDR1 and CDR2 from the germline V gene are SGHVS and FQNEAQ. The V gene end was trimmed by 2 bases and the J gene end by 2 bases; junction bases not matched to a gene: 12. CDR3 sequence (DNA): TGTGCCAGCAGCTTACGCCCCCCGGGGGGGCAAATCACAGATACGCAGTATTTT. Encoded protein: CASSLRPPGGQITDTQYF.

The V and J genes are TRBV30 and TRBJ1-2; 12 bases match TRBD1. Trimming at V came to 2 bases and at J to 7 bases, leaving 8 bases not matched to a gene. Germline V CDR1 and CDR2: GTSNPN, SVGIG (reference sequence). CDR3 length: 15 residues. This chain's CDR3 is CAWSTLGQGAVGYTF. CDR3 nucleotides: TGTGCCTGGAGTACTTTGGGACAGGGGGCAGTTGGCTACACCTTC.

This chain uses TRBV27 with TRBJ1-2, with 8 bases fitting TRBD1. The ends lost 6 bases at V and 5 bases at J; junction bases unmatched: 8. The germline V gene encodes CDR1 MNHEY and CDR2 SMNVEV (reference sequence). The CDR3 has 14 residues. For the CDR3, the DNA is TGTGCCAGCAGCCCTACAGGGGGGCGATATGGCTACACCTTC. Amino acid sequence: CASSPTGGRYGYTF.

This sequence joins TRBV13 and TRBJ2-3, with 11 bases aligning to TRBD2. The length of the CDR3 is 19 residues. Germline V gene data show CDR1 as PRHDT and CDR2 as FYEKMQ (reference sequence). The V gene end was trimmed by 5 bases and the J gene end by 1 base; junction bases not matched to a gene: 14. The CDR3 DNA reads TGTGCCAGCAGCCCCCGCGGGGGTAGCGGGGGGGCGGGCACAGATACGCAGTATTTT. The encoded protein is CASSPRGGSGGAGTDTQYF.

The chain employs TRBV19 and TRBJ2-5; 7 bases map to TRBD1. Per germline, CDR1 LNHDA and CDR2 SQIVND (reference sequence). The CDR3 covers 14 residues. The V segment lost 4 bases and the J segment 5 bases; nucleotides outside the gene matches: 7. CDR3 residues: CASSTQDRRETQYF. In DNA, the CDR3 is TGTGCCAGTAGTACCCAGGACAGGCGCGAGACCCAGTACTTC.

CDR3 coding DNA: TGTGCCTGGGTTCCGTCGGGGAACACTGAAGCTTTCTTT. Protein: CAWVPSGNTEAFF. The rearrangement uses TRBV30 and TRBJ1-1, with D unresolved. Germline CDR1 reads GTSNPN; CDR2 reads SVGIG (reference sequence). Trimming removed 5 bases at V and 1 base at J, with 11 bases between. The CDR3 covers 13 residues. The full variable domain, with the rest looked up from reference TRBV30 and TRBJ1-1, is SQTIHQWPATLVQPVGSPLSLECTVEGTSNPNLYWYRQAAGRGLQLLFYSVGIGQISSEVPQNLSASRPQDRQFILSSKKLLLSDSGFYLCAWVPSGNTEAFFGQGTRLTVV.

This clone was picked up a small number of times. The chain couples TRBV30 to TRBJ1-5; 7 nucleotides line up with TRBD1. The CDR3 totals 15 residues. Germline V CDR1 and CDR2: GTSNPN, SVGIG (reference sequence). The V and J ends lost 4 bases and 0 bases, in that order; junction bases with no gene match: 6. For the CDR3, the DNA is TGTGCCTGGAAAGGCGGACAGGATAGCAATCAGCCCCAGCATTTT. It specifies CAWKGGQDSNQPQHF.

This chain links TRBV28 with TRBJ2-3; 9 bases align to TRBD1. The CDR3 contains 16 residues. V was clipped by 6 bases and J by 4 bases; unmatched bases: 11. The germline CDR1 and CDR2 sequences are MDHEN and SYDVKM. This CDR3 is CASSPPPGQGPDTQYF. CDR3 nucleotides: TGTGCCAGCAGCCCCCCCCCGGGACAGGGCCCAGATACGCAGTATTTT.

This clone was seen once. The V call is TRBV5-6, the J call TRBJ2-3; 11 nucleotides agree with TRBD2. The V segment lost 6 bases and the J segment 0 bases; nucleotides outside the gene matches: 3. Germline-derived CDR1 and CDR2 are SGHDT and YYEEEE. The CDR3 loop spans 15 amino acids. The CDR3 loop reads CASTTSGISTDTQYF. Written as DNA, the CDR3 is TGTGCCAGCACGACTAGCGGGATAAGCACAGATACGCAGTATTTT. The entire variable domain, with the rest obtained from reference TRBV5-6 and TRBJ2-3, is as follows: DAGVTQSPTHLIKTRGQQVTLRCSPKSGHDTVSWYQQALGQGPQFIFQYYEEEERQRGNFPDRFSGHQFPNYSSELNVNALLLGDSALYLCASTTSGISTDTQYFGPGTRLTVL.

The chain carries TRBV5-4 and TRBJ2-7; D is undetermined. There are 15 residues in the CDR3. V dropped 3 bases and J dropped 3 bases, with 16 bases sitting between them. Germline V gene data show CDR1 as SGHNT and CDR2 as YYREEE (reference sequence). The CDR3 DNA reads TGTGCCAGCAGCTCCCTTTTGGGCAGGAACTACGAGCAGTACTTC. Translated, it gives CASSSLLGRNYEQYF. Full variable domain (remainder filled in from reference TRBV5-4 and TRBJ2-7): ETGVTQSPTHLIKTRGQQVTLRCSSQSGHNTVSWYQQALGQGPQFIFQYYREEENGRGNFPPRFSGLQFPNYSSELNVNALELDDSALYLCASSSLLGRNYEQYFGPGTRLTVT.

The genes are TRBV11-3 and TRBJ2-7; a possible D gene is TRBD2 (6 bases). CDR3 length: 15 amino acids. Germline V gene sequence: CDR1 SGHNT, CDR2 YENEEA. V was trimmed by 5 bases and J by 3 bases, leaving 17 bases between them. In nucleotides, the CDR3 is TGTGCCAGCAGCCGCTTGGGGGGAGCTTACTACGAGCAGTACTTC. This encodes CASSRLGGAYYEQYF.

The chain uses TRBV20-1 and TRBJ1-6; D is uncertain. Trimming cost V 3 bases and J 10 bases, with 16 bases left between them. The germline V gene has CDR1 DFQATT and CDR2 SNEGSKA (reference sequence). The CDR3 loop spans 14 amino acids. CDR3 residues: CSASLSGGYSPLHF. The CDR3, as DNA: TGCAGTGCTAGTCTCTCGGGTGGGTACTCACCCCTCCACTTT.

This CDR3 is CASSITGTGIRTEAFF. The CDR3 nucleotides read TGTGCCAGTAGTATAACCGGGACAGGGATCCGCACTGAAGCTTTCTTT. The chain links TRBV19 to TRBJ1-1, with 9 positions matching TRBD1. V was pared by 2 bases and J by 4 bases, with 8 bases of the junction left unmatched. Germline V CDR1 and CDR2: LNHDA, SQIVND (reference sequence). This CDR3 spans 16 amino acids.

A note on this clone: One end of the junction does not line up with germline, which may come from a read error. J is TRBJ1-6 and V is TRBV10-3; 8 bases are a match to TRBD1. Germline V CDR1 and CDR2: ENHRY, SYGVKD. This CDR3 spans 17 amino acids. The CDR3 DNA reads TGTGCCATCAGAGACCCCGGGACAGGAATTCGCAATTCACCCCTCCGCTTT. The encoded protein is CAIRDPGTGIRNSPLRF.

CDR3 loop: CSASGFGAFF. The CDR3 nucleotides read TGCAGTGCTAGTGGCTTCGGAGCTTTCTTT. The chain is built from TRBV20-1 and TRBJ1-1; D gene unclear. CDR3 size: 10 residues. V shed 3 bases and J shed 10 bases, with 9 bases lying between them. Looked up from germline, CDR1 is DFQATT and CDR2 is SNEGSKA (reference sequence).

V usage is TRBV6-6 and J usage is TRBJ2-2; weak D call: TRBD2 (5 bases). Germline CDR1 is MNHNY and CDR2 is SVGAGI (reference sequence). This CDR3 comprises 15 residues. Trimming removed 7 bases at V and 3 bases at J, with 15 bases between. CDR3 DNA sequence: TGTGCCAGCACCCTTACCGGGGTCTACACCGGGGAGCTGTTTTTT. Protein sequence: CASTLTGVYTGELFF.

The CDR3 reads CASSSRGQGVNTEAFF. CDR3 nucleotides: TGCGCCAGCAGTTCCCGGGGCCAGGGGGTGAACACTGAAGCTTTCTTT. The rearrangement links TRBV23-1 to TRBJ1-1; TRBD1 matches at 7 bases. TRBV23-1 is identified as an open reading frame with a role that is uncertain. With V trimmed by 5 bases and J by 0 bases, 9 bases remained unmatched. The CDR3 is 16 residues long.

The V and J genes are TRBV28 and TRBJ1-1; D gene unclear. V shed 6 bases and J shed 5 bases, with 13 bases lying between them. The CDR3 loop spans 13 amino acids. Germline V gives CDR1 MDHEN, CDR2 SYDVKM. CDR3 in DNA: TGTGCCAGCAGCTCCGAGGTCTCTACTGAAGCTTTCTTT. It specifies CASSSEVSTEAFF.

The rearrangement uses TRBV5-6 and TRBJ2-2; D may be TRBD1 (5 bases). There are 14 residues in the CDR3. Germline V lookup: CDR1 SGHDT, CDR2 YYEEEE. Trimming stripped 6 bases from V and 3 bases from J, with 12 bases between. CDR3 amino acids: CASNIRVHTGELFF. In DNA form, the CDR3 reads TGTGCCAGCAATATCAGGGTACACACCGGGGAGCTGTTTTTT. The whole variable domain, filled in from reference TRBV5-6 and TRBJ2-2, reads DAGVTQSPTHLIKTRGQQVTLRCSPKSGHDTVSWYQQALGQGPQFIFQYYEEEERQRGNFPDRFSGHQFPNYSSELNVNALLLGDSALYLCASNIRVHTGELFFGEGSRLTVL.